Listed below are T cell receptor beta chains from one sample, sequenced in a study of cytomegalovirus exposure and HLA in healthy donors. TCRdb's copy holds only in-frame clones and misses some; the assay was immunoSEQ multiplex PCR. This sample carries 150,000 to 200,000 clones, with approximately 0.82% going to the ten biggest clones. Sequencing was performed on PBMCs. Receptors originate from a woman in her late teens or twenties in good health and CMV-seropositive. The CDR3 runs from the conserved cysteine through the conserved F or W. A D gene is named only where the DNA matches it firmly.

V	J	D	DNA	CDR3
TRBV6-5	TRBJ1-2	TRBD1	TGTGCCAGCAGTACCCCGGGACAGTTTTGGGGCTACACCTTC	CASSTPGQFWGYTF
TRBV29-1	TRBJ2-7	TRBD1	TGCAGCGTTGAGGCCAGGGGGTACGAGCAGTACTTC	CSVEARGYEQYF
TRBV7-9	TRBJ1-2	NA	TGTGCCAGCAGCCGTCTGGGCAGCAACAACTATGGCTACACCTTC	CASSRLGSNNYGYTF
TRBV18	TRBJ1-1	NA	TGTGCCAGCTCACCAGACTTGAACACTGAAGCTTTCTTT	CASSPDLNTEAFF
TRBV5-1	TRBJ2-6	NA	TGCGCCAGCAGCTTGGCCGCAGGGGTCCCCTCTGGGGCCAACGTCCTGACTTTC	CASSLAAGVPSGANVLTF
TRBV4-1	TRBJ2-1	TRBD2	TGCGCCAGCAGCCAAGGTCCCTGGACTAGCGGCAATGAGCAGTTCTTC	CASSQGPWTSGNEQFF
TRBV2	TRBJ2-5	NA	TGTGCCAGCAGTCTCCCAAACGTCGGGGAGACCCAGTACTTC	CASSLPNVGETQYF
TRBV4-2	TRBJ2-2	TRBD2	TGTGCCAGCAGCCAGGGGACTAGCGAATCCGGGGAGCTGTTTTTT	CASSQGTSESGELFF
TRBV9	TRBJ1-6	TRBD1	TGTGCCAGCGCCCCGGGACAGCATAATTCACCCCTCCACTTT	CASAPGQHNSPLHF
TRBV5-1	TRBJ2-1	NA	TGCGCCAGCAGCTTGGGTGGCGGAGGGACCTACAATGAGCAGTTCTTC	CASSLGGGGTYNEQFF
TRBV30	TRBJ2-7	NA	TGTGCCTGGGCGGGACAGACCCTCTACGAGCAGTACTTC	CAWAGQTLYEQYF
TRBV7-9	TRBJ1-1	NA	TGTGCCAGCAGCTTAGAGGGGGGGCTAATCTCGAACACTGAAGCTTTCTTT	CASSLEGGLISNTEAFF
TRBV7-2	TRBJ1-6	NA	TGTGCCAGCAGCTTCCAGTATAATTCACCCCTCCACTTT	CASSFQYNSPLHF
TRBV7-3	TRBJ2-1	TRBD2	TGTGCCAGCAGCTTAACGTTTGGGGGAGGGGTGGGTGAGCAGTTCTTC	CASSLTFGGGVGEQFF
TRBV5-6	TRBJ2-5	NA	TGTGCCAGCATTCCCCCGGGTCGACAGTTAAGGGGAGAGACCCAGTACTTC	CASIPPGRQLRGETQYF
TRBV4-2	TRBJ2-7	NA	TGTGCCAGCAGCCCGGCGGGGATTCCTTACGAGCAGTACTTC	CASSPAGIPYEQYF
TRBV5-4	TRBJ1-4	TRBD1	TGTGCCAGCAGCAGGGGACAGGGAACAACTAATGAAAAACTGTTTTTT	CASSRGQGTTNEKLFF
TRBV6-5	TRBJ2-3	NA	TGTGCCAGCACCCACGCGGATACGCAGTATTTT	CASTHADTQYF
TRBV2	TRBJ1-1	TRBD1	TGTGCCAGCGGCACCGGGACAGGGGTAGATAGGAACACTGAAGCTTTCTTT	CASGTGTGVDRNTEAFF
TRBV6-5	TRBJ2-2	TRBD2	TGTGCCAGCAGTCCCATAGCGGGAGGGGCCGGGGAGCTGTTTTTT	CASSPIAGGAGELFF
TRBV2	TRBJ2-1	TRBD2	TGTGCCAGCAGTGGAAGGCGGGAGAAGGTTCTCAAGGCCTCCTACAATGAGCAGTTCTTC	CASSGRREKVLKASYNEQFF
TRBV11-3	TRBJ1-1	NA	TGTGCCAGCAGCCTATCATACGGGGGTACTGAAGCTTTCTTT	CASSLSYGGTEAFF
TRBV5-1	TRBJ2-1	TRBD1	TGCGCCAGCAGCACCGATCCGGGACAGGGTACCTACAATGAGCAGTTCTTC	CASSTDPGQGTYNEQFF
TRBV6-1	TRBJ2-7	NA	TGTGCCAGCAGTGAATGGGGGGGCCCCGGTTACGAGCAGTACTTC	CASSEWGGPGYEQYF
TRBV4-2	TRBJ2-3	TRBD2	TGTGCCAGCAGCCAAGATAGCGGGAGAGGGGCAGATACGCAGTATTTT	CASSQDSGRGADTQYF
TRBV5-1	TRBJ2-2	NA	TGCGCCAGCAGCCAAGACAGGACCGAGCTGTTTTTT	CASSQDRTELFF
TRBV27	TRBJ2-2	TRBD2	TGTGCCAGCATCCTATGGCAGCGGGAGGGCCGTTTCACCGGGGAGCTGTTTTTT	CASILWQREGRFTGELFF
TRBV28	TRBJ1-5	TRBD1	TGTGCCAGCAGTTTATCAGGGGGCGAGGGCAATCAGCCCCAGCATTTT	CASSLSGGEGNQPQHF
TRBV5-1	TRBJ2-1	TRBD2	TGCGCCAGCTTAGCTGCTAGCGGGGGGGTAGATGAGCAGTTCTTC	CASLAASGGVDEQFF
TRBV5-6	TRBJ1-2	TRBD1	TGTGCCAGCAGCCGGACAGGGCGGTATGGCTACACCTTC	CASSRTGRYGYTF
TRBV9	TRBJ2-3	TRBD2	TGTGCCAGCAGCGTAGGTTCAGCGGGGGTCGTAGATACGCAGTATTTT	CASSVGSAGVVDTQYF
TRBV2	TRBJ1-2	TRBD1	TGTGCCAGCAGTGGCTCCGGGACAGATCATGGCTACACCTTC	CASSGSGTDHGYTF
TRBV14	TRBJ1-3	NA	TGTGCCAGCAGCCAGACCTGGGGGGGGGCCACAGACGCCATATATTTT	CASSQTWGGATDAIYF
TRBV5-4	TRBJ2-6	NA	TGTGCCAGCAGCCCGATTCAGGAGGTTTCCAACGTCCTGACTTTC	CASSPIQEVSNVLTF
TRBV10-1	TRBJ1-4	NA	TGCGCCAGCAGTTCCACGTCAGGGGATAGTGAAAAACTGTTTTTT	CASSSTSGDSEKLFF
TRBV5-5	TRBJ2-3	TRBD2	TGTGCCAGCAGCTTGGGAACTAGCGGGGCAGATACGCAGTATTTT	CASSLGTSGADTQYF
TRBV5-4	TRBJ1-3	NA	TGTGCCAGCAGCTTGGGAAGCGGAGGCGGAAACACCATATATTTT	CASSLGSGGGNTIYF
TRBV5-6	TRBJ2-5	NA	TGTGCCAGCAGTTCCCGTCCAGAGACCCAGTACTTC	CASSSRPETQYF
TRBV5-4	TRBJ1-2	TRBD1	TGTGCCAGCAGCTTCCTCGACAGGGTCACGAATGGCTACACCTTC	CASSFLDRVTNGYTF
TRBV5-1	TRBJ2-5	NA	TGCGCCAGCAGCTTACTTACGAGGAGGGAGACCCAGTACTTC	CASSLLTRRETQYF
TRBV7-2	TRBJ1-1	NA	TGTGCCAGCAGCTTAGTACAGGTCGACACTGAAGCTTTCTTT	CASSLVQVDTEAFF
TRBV25-1	TRBJ2-3	TRBD2	TGTGCCAGCAGTGCGTCCCTAGCGGGGGGGTTCACAGATACGCAGTATTTT	CASSASLAGGFTDTQYF
TRBV6-1	TRBJ2-7	TRBD2	TGTGCCAGCAGTGAAGTAAGGACTAGCGGGAGGGGGCACGAGCAGTACTTC	CASSEVRTSGRGHEQYF
TRBV7-8	TRBJ2-1	NA	TGTGCCAGCAGCCTGGCTCCGGGACATGACAATGAGCAGTTCTTC	CASSLAPGHDNEQFF
TRBV19	TRBJ1-1	NA	TGTGCCAGTAGTATAGAAGGGGGGGGCCCTGAAGCTTTCTTT	CASSIEGGGPEAFF
TRBV6-6	TRBJ2-3	TRBD1	TGTGCCAGCAGCCCTGACAGGGTCCGGGATACGCAGTATTTT	CASSPDRVRDTQYF
TRBV30	TRBJ1-2	NA	TGTGCCTGGATAGGGGCTGGCTACACCTTC	CAWIGAGYTF
TRBV19	TRBJ2-2	TRBD1	TGTGCCAGTAGTCCCAAACAGGGGGCCGGGGAGCTGTTTTTT	CASSPKQGAGELFF
TRBV7-3	TRBJ2-1	NA	TGTGCCAGCAGCTTAGGGACAACGCATGAGCAGTTCTTC	CASSLGTTHEQFF
TRBV5-1	TRBJ1-2	NA	TGCGCCAGCAGCTTAGGACAGTCCTATGGCTACACCTTC	CASSLGQSYGYTF
TRBV6-1	TRBJ1-6	NA	TGTGCCAGCAGTGTTTCACAGGAGAATTCACCCCTCCACTTT	CASSVSQENSPLHF
TRBV5-6	TRBJ1-1	NA	TGTGCCAGCAGCTTGGGAGTGAACACTGAAGCTTTCTTT	CASSLGVNTEAFF
TRBV18	TRBJ2-7	NA	TGTGCCAGCTCACCACGAGCACAGGGCGAGCAGTACTTC	CASSPRAQGEQYF
TRBV11-2	TRBJ1-2	NA	TGTGCCAGCAGCTTAGGGACAGCTAACTATGGCTACACCTTC	CASSLGTANYGYTF
TRBV11-2	TRBJ2-5	NA	TGTGCCAGCAGCTTAGTGACACCCCAAGAGACCCAGTACTTC	CASSLVTPQETQYF
TRBV7-2	TRBJ1-1	NA	TGTGCCAGCAGCTCCGTTTCCCTCTCTGAAGCTTTCTTT	CASSSVSLSEAFF